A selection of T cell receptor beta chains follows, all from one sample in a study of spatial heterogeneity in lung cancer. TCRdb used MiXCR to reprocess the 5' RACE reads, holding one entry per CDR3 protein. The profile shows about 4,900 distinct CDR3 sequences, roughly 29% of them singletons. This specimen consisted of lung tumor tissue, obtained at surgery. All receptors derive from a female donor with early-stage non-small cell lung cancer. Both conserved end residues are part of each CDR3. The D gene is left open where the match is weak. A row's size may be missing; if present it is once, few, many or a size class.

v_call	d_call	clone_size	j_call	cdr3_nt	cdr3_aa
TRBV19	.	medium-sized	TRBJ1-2	TGTGCCAGTAGTACCCGCGCCAGCTATGGCTACACCTTC	CASSTRASYGYTF
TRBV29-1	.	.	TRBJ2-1	TGCAGCGTTCTCCTAGCCAGCTCCTACAATGAGCAGTTCTTC	CSVLLASSYNEQFF
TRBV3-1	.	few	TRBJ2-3	TGTGCCAGCAGCCAAGCGGGCAGGGGCACAGATACGCAGTATTTT	CASSQAGRGTDTQYF
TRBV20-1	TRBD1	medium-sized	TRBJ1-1	TGCAGTGCTAGAAGACAGGGTGAAGCTTTCTTT	CSARRQGEAFF
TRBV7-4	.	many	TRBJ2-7	TGTGCCAGCAGCTTAGCCGTCAGGGGCAAGCCCTACGAGCAGTACTTC	CASSLAVRGKPYEQYF
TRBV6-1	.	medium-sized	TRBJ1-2	TGTGCCAGCAGTGAAACGAAGTTTTCTGCTAACTATGGCTACACCTTC	CASSETKFSANYGYTF
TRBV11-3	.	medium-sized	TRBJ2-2	TGTGCCAGCAGCTTAGTACAGGACACCATGGGCGGGGAGCTGTTTTTT	CASSLVQDTMGGELFF
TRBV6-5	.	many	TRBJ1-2	TGTGCCAGCAGTTACCTTAGCGGGGGGCGAGGGTATGGCTACACCTTC	CASSYLSGGRGYGYTF
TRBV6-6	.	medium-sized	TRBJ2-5	TGTGCCAGCAGTTACGGTGCGGGGGAGACCCAGTACTTC	CASSYGAGETQYF
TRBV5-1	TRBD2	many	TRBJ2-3	TGCGCCAGCAGCTTGGTGAGCGGGGGGGCAGATACGCAGTATTTT	CASSLVSGGADTQYF
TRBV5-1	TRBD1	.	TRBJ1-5	TGCGCCAGCAGCTTACGGACAGGGGAGCAGCCCCAGCATTTT	CASSLRTGEQPQHF
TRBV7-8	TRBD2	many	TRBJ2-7	TGTGCCAGCAGTCCTTACCGACTAGCGGGGGACTACGAGCAGTACTTC	CASSPYRLAGDYEQYF
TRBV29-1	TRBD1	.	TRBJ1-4	TGCAGCGTTCGGACAGGGGAGACTAATGAAAAACTGTTTTTT	CSVRTGETNEKLFF
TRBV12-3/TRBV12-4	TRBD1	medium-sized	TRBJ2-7	TGTGCCAGCAGTTACGGACAGGGGGCAGGGTCCTACGAGCAGTACTTC	CASSYGQGAGSYEQYF
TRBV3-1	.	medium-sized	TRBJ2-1	TGTGCCAGCAGCCAAGAAGGGACTTCAGTTGAGCAGTTCTTC	CASSQEGTSVEQFF
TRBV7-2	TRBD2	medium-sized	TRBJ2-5	TGTGCCAGCAGCTTAGGAGCGCGGGGGGGCCTGGAGACCCAGTACTTC	CASSLGARGGLETQYF
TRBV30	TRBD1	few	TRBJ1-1	TGTGCCTGGGACAGGGGAAGCATGAACACTGAAGCTTTCTTT	CAWDRGSMNTEAFF
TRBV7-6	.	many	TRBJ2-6	TGTGCCAGCAGCCTGCGGGGGGCCAACGTCCTGACTTTC	CASSLRGANVLTF
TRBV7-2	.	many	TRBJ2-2	TGTGCCAGCAGGCTGGGCTTCACCGGGGAGCTGTTTTTT	CASRLGFTGELFF
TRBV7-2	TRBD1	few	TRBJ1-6	TGTGCCAGCAGTTTGGGACAGAGGAATTCACCCCTCCACTTT	CASSLGQRNSPLHF
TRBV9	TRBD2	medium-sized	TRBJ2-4	TGTGCCAGCAGCCCCAGGGACTACGGGGTCCAAAACATTCAGTACTTC	CASSPRDYGVQNIQYF
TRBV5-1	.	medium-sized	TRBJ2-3	TGCGCCAGCAGCTTGACCCAGAGCACAGATACGCAGTATTTT	CASSLTQSTDTQYF
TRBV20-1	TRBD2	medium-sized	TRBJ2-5	TGCAGTGCCCGTCGGACTAGCGGAGAGACCCAGTACTTC	CSARRTSGETQYF
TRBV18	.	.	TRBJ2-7	TGTGCCAGCTCACCACCATCGGCATACCTGACAAGTGGAGACGAGCAGTACTTC	CASSPPSAYLTSGDEQYF
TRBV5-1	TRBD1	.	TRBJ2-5	TGCGCCAGCAGCTCGGCCTTAGGGACAGGGGGCTCGAAGACCCAGTACTTC	CASSSALGTGGSKTQYF
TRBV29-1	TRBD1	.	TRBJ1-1	TGCAGCGTTGAAGATCCTCGGGACAGGGGGGAAAGCACTGAAGCTTTCTTT	CSVEDPRDRGESTEAFF
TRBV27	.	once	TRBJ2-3	TGTGCCAGCAGTTTAGACCTCACAGATACGCAGTATTTT	CASSLDLTDTQYF
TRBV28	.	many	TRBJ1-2	TGTGCCAGCAGCCCAGTTGGCCGCAAAAAAGGCTACACCTTC	CASSPVGRKKGYTF
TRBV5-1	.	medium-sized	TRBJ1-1	TGCGCCAGCAGCTTAGGGCCGGGCACCGTGAACACTGAAGCTTTCTTT	CASSLGPGTVNTEAFF
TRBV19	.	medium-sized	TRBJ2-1	TGTGCCAGTAGTGGACTACCCAATGAGCAGTTCTTC	CASSGLPNEQFF
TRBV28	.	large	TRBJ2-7	TGTGCCAGCTCCTTCGGGGGACCGAAATACGAGCAGTACTTC	CASSFGGPKYEQYF
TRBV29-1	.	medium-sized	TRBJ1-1	TGCAGCGACAGGGACACTGAAGCTTTCTTT	CSDRDTEAFF
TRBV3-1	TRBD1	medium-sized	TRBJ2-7	TGTGCCAGCAGCCCGACAGGGTTTGAGCAGTACTTC	CASSPTGFEQYF
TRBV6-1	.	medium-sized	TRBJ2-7	TGTGCCAGCAGTGAAGGTGGCAGGTACTACGAGCAGTACTTC	CASSEGGRYYEQYF
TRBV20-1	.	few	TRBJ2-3	TGCAGTGCTCCACGGGGGCGACCAACAGATACGCAGTATTTT	CSAPRGRPTDTQYF
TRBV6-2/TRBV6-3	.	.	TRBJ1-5	TGTGCCAGCAGTTACGGGGTGAGCAATCAGCCCCAGCATTTT	CASSYGVSNQPQHF
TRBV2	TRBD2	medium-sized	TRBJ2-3	TGTGCCAGCAGAAGACTAGCGGGGGGTTCCACAGATACGCAGTATTTT	CASRRLAGGSTDTQYF
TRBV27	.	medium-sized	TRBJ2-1	TGTGCCAGCAGGCGCGTGGATAATGAGCAGTTCTTC	CASRRVDNEQFF
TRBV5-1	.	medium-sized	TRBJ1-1	TGCGCCAGCAGCTCCGACGGACGAGGGAACACTGAAGCTTTCTTT	CASSSDGRGNTEAFF
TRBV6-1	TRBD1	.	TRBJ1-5	TGTGCCAGCAGGGCACAGGGGCTAGGGCAGCCCCAGCATTTT	CASRAQGLGQPQHF
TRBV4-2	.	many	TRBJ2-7	TGTGCCAGCAGTTACCCACAGGTCCAGGGGTACGAGCAGTACTTC	CASSYPQVQGYEQYF
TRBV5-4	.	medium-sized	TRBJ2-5	TGTGCCAGCAGCTTAGCCAACCAAGAGACCCAGTACTTC	CASSLANQETQYF
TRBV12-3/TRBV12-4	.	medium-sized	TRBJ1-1	TGTGCCAGCAGTTTCCGGGGGCGAGCTGAAGCTTTCTTT	CASSFRGRAEAFF
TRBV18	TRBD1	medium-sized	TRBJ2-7	TGTGCCAGCTCACCACCGAACAGGGGCGACGAGCAGTACTTC	CASSPPNRGDEQYF
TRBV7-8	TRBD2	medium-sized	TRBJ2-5	TGTGCCAGCAGCTTCCCAGGACTAGCGGGGGAGACCCAGTACTTC	CASSFPGLAGETQYF
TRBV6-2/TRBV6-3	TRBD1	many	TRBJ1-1	TGTGCCAGCAGCCCACCGGGACAGCAGAACACTGAAGCTTTCTTT	CASSPPGQQNTEAFF
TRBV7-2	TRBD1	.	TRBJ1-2	TGTGCCAGCAGCCCGGTGGGACAGGGGGGATCTGGCTACACCTTC	CASSPVGQGGSGYTF
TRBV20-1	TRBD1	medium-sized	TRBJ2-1	TGCAGTGCTAGAGATATGACAGGGTCCTACAATGAGCAGTTCTTC	CSARDMTGSYNEQFF
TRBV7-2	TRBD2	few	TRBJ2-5	TGTGCCAGCAGCTTAGAACTAGCGGGGGGGCGAGAGACCCAGTACTTC	CASSLELAGGRETQYF
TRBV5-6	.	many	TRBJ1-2	TGTGCCAGCAGCTTTCGAACTAGCGCCTATGGCTACACCTTC	CASSFRTSAYGYTF
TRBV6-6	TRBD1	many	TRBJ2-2	TGTGCCAGCACCCAGGACAGGGGAGCCGGGGAGCTGTTTTTT	CASTQDRGAGELFF
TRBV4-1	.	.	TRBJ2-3	TGCGCCAGCAGCCAACCGTACGGAAAGGGGGCAGATACGCAGTATTTT	CASSQPYGKGADTQYF
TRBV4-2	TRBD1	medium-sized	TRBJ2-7	TGTGCCAGCAGCCAAGATGGGACAGGGGGCGAGTACGAGCAGTACTTC	CASSQDGTGGEYEQYF